This T cell receptor beta chain was obtained from a study of cytomegalovirus exposure and HLA in healthy donors. Study-level background: Across 350 to 400 genotyped donors, roughly 80% landed in the Caucasian-associated ancestry cluster.

The CDR3 covers 12 residues. In germline, CDR1 is WSHSY, CDR2 SAAADI. The V end was cut by 3 bases, the J end by 4 bases, with 4 bases between. Primers included in the PCR were 60 Vbeta and 13 Jbeta primers. TCRdb's copy holds only in-frame clones and misses some; the assay was immunoSEQ multiplex PCR. The table lists around 190,000 clones, roughly four fifths of them singletons. This sequence joins TRBV10-2 and TRBJ1-3; D unclear. The sequence was collected from a man younger than 40 in good health and CMV-seronegative. Sequencing was performed on PBMCs. DNA of the CDR3: TGCGCCAGCAGTGAAATAGGAAACACCATATATTTT. Translation: CASSEIGNTIYF.